This is a list of T cell receptor beta chains from one sample in a study of shared clonotypes between healthy human individuals. Libraries were prepared by immunoSEQ multiplex PCR; TCRdb keeps only in-frame clonotypes and omits some of them. The sample carries hundreds of thousands of clones, 98% recorded once. The sample was naive CD8+ T cells sorted from blood. The origin of the receptors is a man aged 30 to 45 in good health. The CDR3 runs from the conserved cysteine through the conserved F or W. Each record gives: V gene, D gene, J gene, clone size, CDR3 DNA, CDR3 protein. D genes are given only for firm matches. Clone size is stated in some rows and not others, as once, few, many or a class when expanded.

TRBV19,NA,TRBJ2-2,NA,TGTGCCAGTACTGTTGGGGTGTTTAGGATGGAGGACACCGGGGAGCTGTTTTTT,CASTVGVFRMEDTGELFF
TRBV4-1,NA,TRBJ2-1,NA,TGCGCCAGCAGCCAAGAACTCGGGGGAATCTACAATGAGCAGTTCTTC,CASSQELGGIYNEQFF
TRBV13,TRBD1,TRBJ1-1,NA,TGTGCCAGCAGCCCACAGGGGCCTGAAGCTTTCTTT,CASSPQGPEAFF
TRBV5-1,NA,TRBJ1-1,NA,TGCGCCAGCAGCTTGGAGGCGACTGAAGCTTTCTTT,CASSLEATEAFF
TRBV7-8,TRBD1,TRBJ1-3,once,TGTGCCACAGGGGGCAGGGCCTATACAAACACCATATATTTT,CATGGRAYTNTIYF
TRBV7-9,NA,TRBJ2-7,NA,TGTGCCAGCAGTTCTTCTGGGTCCTCCCGGGTCCACGAGCAGTACTTC,CASSSSGSSRVHEQYF
TRBV5-8,NA,TRBJ1-1,NA,TGTGCCAGCACCAACCCCGTACGATTGAACACTGAAGCTTTCTTT,CASTNPVRLNTEAFF
TRBV19,TRBD1,TRBJ2-3,NA,TGTGCCAGTAGTGTGGGGACAGGGGGTTCGACAGATACGCAGTATTTT,CASSVGTGGSTDTQYF
TRBV27,TRBD1,TRBJ2-1,NA,TGTGCCAGCAGTTTCTCCCGGACAGGTAGTTCTTACAATGAGCAGTTCTTC,CASSFSRTGSSYNEQFF
TRBV7-9,NA,TRBJ1-1,NA,TGTGCCAGCTCGGATCCTGGGAGGAACACTGAAGCTTTCTTT,CASSDPGRNTEAFF
TRBV28,TRBD2,TRBJ2-7,NA,TGTGCCAGCAGTCCCCCCCAGTTAGCGGGAGGGCCGTTCGAGCAGTACTTC,CASSPPQLAGGPFEQYF
TRBV27,NA,TRBJ2-1,NA,TGTGCCAGCAGTCTGCCTACTGCAGGTGTAGCCTACAATGAGCAGTTCTTC,CASSLPTAGVAYNEQFF
TRBV11-2,TRBD1,TRBJ2-7,NA,TGTGCCAGCACCGCCGGGACAGGATCCTACGAGCAGTACTTC,CASTAGTGSYEQYF
TRBV15,NA,TRBJ2-5,NA,TGTGCCACCAGCAGGAGGGGCAGCAAACAAGAGACCCAGTACTTC,CATSRRGSKQETQYF
TRBV6-1,NA,TRBJ2-7,NA,TGTGCCAGCAGGAGGGACGGCTACGAGCAGTACTTC,CASRRDGYEQYF
TRBV11-2,NA,TRBJ2-5,NA,TGTGCCAGCAGCTTAGTTCCCTTCCAAGAGACCCAGTACTTC,CASSLVPFQETQYF
TRBV5-4,NA,TRBJ1-2,NA,TGTGCCAGCAGCCCCGGGTCGCCGGGGGAGGCTTTAAACTATGGCTACACCTTC,CASSPGSPGEALNYGYTF
TRBV14,NA,TRBJ2-7,NA,TGTGCCAGCAGCCCCCGATCCGCAGGGGGGTCGTGGAGCGGGACGGGGAAAACTGAGCAGTACTTC,CASSPRSAGGSWSGTGKTEQYF
TRBV6-5,NA,TRBJ2-1,NA,TGTGCCAGCAGTACCCGGGGGGCGAGAAATAATGAGCAGTTCTTC,CASSTRGARNNEQFF
TRBV5-4,NA,TRBJ2-7,NA,TGTGCCAGCAGCCCCACTCCCGGGACATCCTACGAGCAGTACTTC,CASSPTPGTSYEQYF
TRBV15,NA,TRBJ2-7,NA,TGTGCCACTCGTATGGGCTCTGCGTACGAGCAGTACTTC,CATRMGSAYEQYF
TRBV9,TRBD2,TRBJ2-2,NA,TGTGCCAGCAGCGTAGTGGCTAGCGGGAGGAGTACCTCGAACACCGGGGAGCTGTTTTTT,CASSVVASGRSTSNTGELFF
TRBV11-2,NA,TRBJ1-1,NA,TGTGCCAGCAGCTTAGGTGTGGCAGGGAACACTGAAGCTTTCTTT,CASSLGVAGNTEAFF
TRBV5-1,TRBD1,TRBJ2-7,NA,TGCGCCAGCAGCTACCGGGACAGGGTGCCGGACGAGCAGTACTTC,CASSYRDRVPDEQYF
TRBV7-9,TRBD2,TRBJ2-7,NA,TGTGCCAGCAGCTTAGTCGGACTAGCGGGAGGAACGTACGAGCAGTACTTC,CASSLVGLAGGTYEQYF
TRBV28,NA,TRBJ1-1,NA,TGTGCCAGCAGTTCAGAGAACCCACCCGACAAGAACACTGAAGCTTTCTTT,CASSSENPPDKNTEAFF
TRBV27,NA,TRBJ1-2,NA,TGTGCCAGCAGTTTATATCCCGATGTAGGGCTTCGGCAAGGCTACACCTTC,CASSLYPDVGLRQGYTF
TRBV27,NA,TRBJ2-3,NA,TGTGCCAGCAGTTTGGTCGGGGCAGATACGCAGTATTTT,CASSLVGADTQYF
TRBV10-3,NA,TRBJ2-1,NA,TGTGCCATCAGTGAGTCGCCGGAGGCGGGTGAGCAGTTCTTC,CAISESPEAGEQFF
TRBV7-9,NA,TRBJ2-3,NA,TGTGCCAGCAGGCATGGGAAGCAGGTGGTTGATACGCAGTATTTT,CASRHGKQVVDTQYF
TRBV11-2,TRBD2,TRBJ2-1,NA,TGTGCCAGCAGCTTGGAGGCTAGCGGTTACAATGAGCAGTTCTTC,CASSLEASGYNEQFF
TRBV4-1,NA,TRBJ2-2,NA,TGCGCCAGCAGCGGACTCACCGGGGAGCTGTTTTTT,CASSGLTGELFF
TRBV18,TRBD2,TRBJ2-7,NA,TGTGCCAGCTCATCCTCGGGACTAGCGGGGCACTACGAGCAGTACTTC,CASSSSGLAGHYEQYF
TRBV15,TRBD2,TRBJ2-7,NA,TGTGCCACCAGCGATAGAGCGGGGATAAATTCCTACGAGCAGTACTTC,CATSDRAGINSYEQYF
TRBV9,NA,TRBJ1-1,once,TGTGCCAGCAGCGTAGGAGCAGGGACTGAAGCTTTCTTT,CASSVGAGTEAFF